This paragraph covers one TCR beta chain sequence. Germline CDR1 is SGHAT and CDR2 is FQNNGV. The V gene lost 1 base and the J gene lost 1 base, with 10 bases spanning the gap. The CDR3 spans 15 residues. This sample is drawn from a study of PD-1 and CTLA-4 blockade in melanoma. Libraries were prepared by immunoSEQ multiplex PCR; TCRdb keeps only in-frame clonotypes and omits some of them. The data contain some 15,000 clones, around 70% of them singletons. Source: CD8+ T cells from peripheral blood, taken before anti-PD-1 treatment. The clonotype was recovered from a human donor with melanoma. This rearrangement joins TRBV11-2 to TRBJ1-1, with D possibly being TRBD1 (6 bases). CDR3 nucleotides: TGTGCCAGCAGCTTAGGGCAGGGGAGGAACACTGAAGCTTTCTTT. Protein sequence: CASSLGQGRNTEAFF.